The 19 T cell receptor beta chains in this list originate from one sample, sequenced in a study of T-cell memory formation after mild COVID-19. Each CDR3 protein is one row after TCRdb ran MiXCR on the 5' RACE reads. Among over 55,000 distinct CDR3 sequences listed, more than 10% were seen once. Sequencing used PBMCs or a T cell subset sorted from them (not recorded which). These receptors came from a man younger than 35 who had mild COVID-19 (a few samples of this study predate the infection). Cell type and time point are not known.

The genes are TRBV9 and TRBJ1-2; the D is unclear. Trimming left V 4 bases short and J 9 bases short, with 16 bases between. Germline CDR1 reads SGDLS; CDR2 reads YYNGEE. This CDR3 comprises 13 residues. The DNA of the CDR3 is TGTGCCAGCAGCCCCAGCGCCGGGCGTAGCTACACCTTC. Protein: CASSPSAGRSYTF.

This clonotype was observed a few times. This chain links TRBV10-2 with TRBJ1-2; tentatively, D is TRBD1 (5 bases). V was clipped by 3 bases and J by 2 bases, with 7 bases between them. The CDR3 loop spans 13 amino acids. The V gene's germline CDR1 is WSHSY and CDR2 SAAADI. The CDR3 reads CASSETGNYGYTF. The CDR3 nucleotides read TGCGCCAGCAGTGAAACAGGCAACTATGGCTACACCTTC.

This clonotype was observed a few times. This rearrangement joins TRBV5-1 to TRBJ2-2, with D perhaps TRBD1 (5 bases). This CDR3 comprises 13 residues. Trimming took off 4 bases at V and 6 bases at J, with 10 bases between the two ends. The germline CDR1 and CDR2 sequences are SGHRS and YFSETQ. CDR3 region: CASSPQGAGELFF. Written as DNA, the CDR3 is TGCGCCAGCAGCCCGCAAGGGGCCGGGGAGCTGTTTTTT. The full variable domain, rest sourced from reference TRBV5-1 and TRBJ2-2, is KAGVTQTPRYLIKTRGQQVTLSCSPISGHRSVSWYQQTPGQGLQFLFEYFSETQRNKGNFPGRFSGRQFSNSRSEMNVSTLELGDSALYLCASSPQGAGELFFGEGSRLTVL.

This clonotype was counted ten times or more. The rearrangement links TRBV29-1 to TRBJ2-5, with D possibly matching TRBD1 (6 bases). This CDR3 is 13 amino acids long. Trimming removed 5 bases from V and 1 base from J, with 11 bases in between. CDR1 and CDR2 from the germline V gene are SQVTM and ANQGSEA. This CDR3 reads CSVSDSSQETQYF. The CDR3, as DNA: TGCAGCGTTTCGGACAGCTCCCAAGAGACCCAGTACTTC. Based on the CDR3 plus reference TRBV29-1 and TRBJ2-5, the full variable domain is SAVISQKPSRDICQRGTSLTIQCQVDSQVTMMFWYRQQPGQSLTLIATANQGSEATYESGFVIDKFPISRPNLTFSTLTVSNMSPEDSSIYLCSVSDSSQETQYFGPGTRLLVL.

V gene TRBV12-3 or TRBV12-4 combines with J gene TRBJ1-4; D gene unclear. The CDR3 covers 15 residues. Trimming removed 3 bases at V and 6 bases at J, with 14 bases between. The CDR3 coding sequence is TGTGCCAGCAGTTTTACGGGTTTCGGAGATGAAAAACTGTTTTTT. Its protein product is CASSFTGFGDEKLFF.

The chain joins TRBV2 to TRBJ2-7; D gene uncertain. From germline, CDR1 is SNHLY and CDR2 FYNNEI. V lost 2 bases and J 3 bases, leaving 8 bases between the germline ends. CDR3 size: 13 residues. The CDR3 nucleotides read TGTGCCAGCAGTGAATCGGTATACTACGAGCAGTACGTC. As protein: CASSESVYYEQYV.

This clonotype has a handful of counts. The chain joins TRBV4-1 to TRBJ1-1; 8 nucleotides match TRBD1. CDR1 and CDR2 (germline): MGHRA, YSYEKL. The CDR3 contains 14 residues. V dropped 4 bases and J dropped 7; count of bases not matched to a gene: 8. CDR3 bases: TGCGCCAGCAGCCCAGTCCCGGGACAGGATGAAGCTTTCTTT. Its translation is CASSPVPGQDEAFF.

The rearrangement joins TRBV4-3 to TRBJ2-5, with D hard to call. Germline V CDR1 and CDR2: LGHNA, YSLEER. This CDR3 spans 21 amino acids. The V end lost 0 bases, the J end lost 3 bases, and 29 bases lay between the germline ends. CDR3: CASSQEIWAATMNFGKETQYF. The CDR3 nucleotides read TGCGCCAGCAGCCAAGAAATCTGGGCGGCCACAATGAATTTTGGTAAAGAGACCCAGTACTTC.

A few counts support this clonotype. The rearrangement uses TRBV12-3 or TRBV12-4 and TRBJ2-1; the D gene is possibly TRBD2 (7 bases). Trimming removed 3 bases from V and 7 bases from J, with 10 bases in between. This CDR3 is 13 amino acids long. The CDR3 region is CASSLRGLNEQFF. The CDR3 nucleotides read TGTGCCAGCAGTTTGCGGGGGCTGAATGAGCAGTTCTTC.

This clonotype was seen at least ten times. This sequence joins TRBV7-2 and TRBJ2-7; tentatively, D is TRBD1 or TRBD2 (6 bases each). The CDR3 consists of 18 residues. The V gene lost 2 bases and the J gene lost 0 bases, with 20 bases spanning the gap. Germline loops: CDR1 SGHTA, CDR2 FQGNSA. CDR3 in amino acids: CASSLKSFGGRGSYEQYV. The CDR3 bases are TGTGCCAGCAGCTTAAAATCGTTCGGGGGCCGGGGCTCCTACGAGCAGTACGTC.

This chain links TRBV27 with TRBJ2-2, with TRBD2 matching 9 bases. Losses at the gene ends were 5 bases for V and 5 bases for J; bases not matched to a gene: 6. Per germline, CDR1 MNHEY and CDR2 SMNVEV (reference sequence). The CDR3 is 15 amino acids. Written as DNA, the CDR3 is TGTGCCAGCAGTCTGCGGGGGGGAAGTACCGGGGAGCTGTTTTTT. This gives the protein CASSLRGGSTGELFF.

In this sample, this clonotype turned up many times. V is TRBV15 and J is TRBJ2-1; D perhaps matches TRBD2 (6 bases). The CDR3 is 14 amino acids. CDR1 is LNHNV, CDR2 YYDKDF, per germline (reference sequence). Trimming removed 3 bases from V and 5 bases from J, with 11 bases in between. CDR3 sequence: CATSRTDYHNEQFF. CDR3 coding DNA: TGTGCCACCAGCAGGACGGACTACCACAATGAGCAGTTCTTC.

This clonotype occurred many times. The chain has TRBV6-2 or TRBV6-3 and TRBJ2-7; 14 positions agree with TRBD2. The CDR3 runs 15 residues. J was trimmed by 6 bases and V by 5 bases; bases with no gene match: 6. From germline, CDR1 is MNHEY and CDR2 SVGEGT. CDR3 loop: CASSPGLAGVGEQYV. The CDR3 nucleotides read TGTGCCAGCAGTCCGGGACTAGCGGGGGTAGGCGAGCAGTACGTC.

On this clonotype: One end of the junction fails to match germline, which may point to a read error. The CDR3 bases are TGTGCCAGCAGATTAGCCTTGGCGCGGGGGGTACTAGCCAAAAACATCCAGTACTTC. Encoded protein: CASRLALARGVLAKNIQYF. The chain combines TRBV7-2 with TRBJ2-4, with TRBD2 matching 8 bases. Germline V gives CDR1 SGHTA, CDR2 FQGNSA. This CDR3 is built from 19 residues.

The J gene is TRBJ2-3, the V gene TRBV10-1, with D uncertain. V shed 10 bases and J shed 5 bases, with 19 bases lying between them. The germline gives CDR1 WNHNN, CDR2 SYGVQD (reference sequence). CDR3 length equals 14 residues. CDR3 coding DNA: TGCGCCACCTCCTTAGGGTCTGCCCAAGATACGCAGTATTTT. It translates to CATSLGSAQDTQYF.

This chain connects TRBV7-2 to TRBJ2-5; D is undetermined. V was trimmed by 2 bases and J by 7 bases, leaving 17 bases between them. This CDR3 has 15 residues. Per the germline V gene, CDR1 is SGHTA and CDR2 is FQGNSA. CDR3 sequence reads: CASSLMVELGLTQYF. The CDR3 coding sequence is TGTGCCAGCAGCTTAATGGTGGAACTGGGTTTGACCCAGTACTTC.

The rearrangement uses TRBV20-1 and TRBJ2-1; 9 bases are shared with TRBD2. Per germline, CDR1 DFQATT and CDR2 SNEGSKA (reference sequence). There are 16 residues in the CDR3. V was clipped by 1 base and J by 2 bases; unmatched bases: 6. The CDR3 here is CSARVLAGTPYNEQFF. In DNA form, the CDR3 reads TGCAGTGCTAGAGTCCTAGCGGGGACCCCCTACAATGAGCAGTTCTTC.

This clonotype was found many times. The V call is TRBV7-2, the J call TRBJ2-1; 10 bases line up with TRBD2. CDR3 length: 16 residues. Trimming at V came to 0 bases and at J to 9 bases, leaving 8 bases not matched to a gene. Germline loops: CDR1 SGHTA, CDR2 FQGNSA. For the CDR3, the DNA is TGTGCCAGCAGCTTAGCGACGCAAGCGGGGGGGGGTGAGCAGTTCTTC. Translation: CASSLATQAGGGEQFF.

There are a few counts of this clonotype. This rearrangement joins TRBV11-2 to TRBJ1-1; D unresolved. Trimming took off 8 bases at V and 3 bases at J, with 13 bases between the two ends. Germline CDR1 reads SGHAT; CDR2 reads FQNNGV. The CDR3 runs to 13 residues. The CDR3 region has the DNA TGTGCCAGCTCGGCTTTGAGGGACACTGAAGCTTTCTTT. Translation: CASSALRDTEAFF.